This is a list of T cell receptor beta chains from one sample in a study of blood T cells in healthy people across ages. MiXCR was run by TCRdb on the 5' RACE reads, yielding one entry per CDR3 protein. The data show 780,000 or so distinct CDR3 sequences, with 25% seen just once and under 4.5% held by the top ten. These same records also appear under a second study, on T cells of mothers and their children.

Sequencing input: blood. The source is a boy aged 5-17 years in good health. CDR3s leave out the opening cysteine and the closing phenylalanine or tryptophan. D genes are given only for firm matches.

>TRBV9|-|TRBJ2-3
ASSVTPTSVDTQY
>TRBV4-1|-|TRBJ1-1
ASSQPTANTEAF
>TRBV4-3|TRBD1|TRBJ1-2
ASSPHRTGGLYGYT
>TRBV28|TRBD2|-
ASRSGTSGGWHEQY
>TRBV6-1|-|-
ASSFKDKAVYEQY
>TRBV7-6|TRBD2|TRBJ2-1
ASSLNGGGNSYNEQF
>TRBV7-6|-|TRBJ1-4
ASSLSVLNEKLF
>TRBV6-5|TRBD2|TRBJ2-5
ASSYVPPGTSGGETQY
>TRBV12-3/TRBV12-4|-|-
ASSMGPNNEQF
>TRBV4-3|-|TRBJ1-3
ASSQEVGIRGSSGNTIY
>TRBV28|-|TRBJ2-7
ASSSAGRDYEQY
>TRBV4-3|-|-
ASSQEWWGSETQY
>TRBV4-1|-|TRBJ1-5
ASSQASVGGWGNQPQH
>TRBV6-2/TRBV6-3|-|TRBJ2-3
ASSYERVVSDTQY
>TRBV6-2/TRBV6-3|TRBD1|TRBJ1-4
ASSRQGELF
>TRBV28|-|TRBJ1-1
ASSRPIDTEAF
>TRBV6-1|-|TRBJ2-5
ASSADLAAQY
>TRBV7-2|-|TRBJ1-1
ASSLGQLMNTEAF
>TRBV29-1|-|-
SGQRGEETQY
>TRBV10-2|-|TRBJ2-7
ASSAAAGSIYEQY
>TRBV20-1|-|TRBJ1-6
SARDSAGSSPLH
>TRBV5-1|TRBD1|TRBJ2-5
ASWTGEWEQY
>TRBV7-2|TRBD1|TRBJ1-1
ASRGQPNTEAF
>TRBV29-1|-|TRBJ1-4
SEYRPAGRNEKLF
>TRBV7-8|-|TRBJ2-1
ASRDPAGEQF
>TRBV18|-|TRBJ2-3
ASSPARASTDTQY
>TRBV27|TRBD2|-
ASSYTGGVLEQY
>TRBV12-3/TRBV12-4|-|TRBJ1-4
ASSLDQATREKLF
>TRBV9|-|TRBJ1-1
ASARAGLNTEAF
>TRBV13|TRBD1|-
ASSLVGGDRSYEQY
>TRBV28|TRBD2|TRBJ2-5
ASSSPLRSGSHKETQY
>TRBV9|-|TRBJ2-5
ASNPLGNSGFQETQY
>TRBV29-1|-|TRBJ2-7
SVASAVSSYEQY
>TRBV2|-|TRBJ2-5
ASNLQGNSQETQY
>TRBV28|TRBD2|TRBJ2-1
ASRSGTSGGSSYNEQF
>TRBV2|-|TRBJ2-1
ASSFFGGPYNEQF
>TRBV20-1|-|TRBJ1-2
SASPPFNYGYT
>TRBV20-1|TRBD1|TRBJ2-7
RTGTADSYEQY
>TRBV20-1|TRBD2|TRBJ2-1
SATTRPIKREPPNEQF
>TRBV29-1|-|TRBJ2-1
SVDEGIPYNEQF
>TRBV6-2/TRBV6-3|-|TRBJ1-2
ASSRASALYGYT
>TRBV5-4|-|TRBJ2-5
ASRRDTQETQY
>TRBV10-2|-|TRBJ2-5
ASSVAQETQY
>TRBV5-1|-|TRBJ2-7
ASSWDTLGPHEQY
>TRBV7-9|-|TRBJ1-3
ASGGGISGNTIY
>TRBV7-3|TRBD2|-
ASSLRVTGGLNEQF
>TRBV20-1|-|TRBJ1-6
SARDPTGPHYNSPLH
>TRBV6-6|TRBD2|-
ASSAATGTSYEQY
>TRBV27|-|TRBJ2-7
ASIPRASSYEQY
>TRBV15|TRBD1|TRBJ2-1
ATSSYGTGKNEQF
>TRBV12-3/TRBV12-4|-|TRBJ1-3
ASGARGIGNTIY
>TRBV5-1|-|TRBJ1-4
ASSVQQGTNEKLF
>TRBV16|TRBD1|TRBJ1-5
ASSQYQDRYQPQH